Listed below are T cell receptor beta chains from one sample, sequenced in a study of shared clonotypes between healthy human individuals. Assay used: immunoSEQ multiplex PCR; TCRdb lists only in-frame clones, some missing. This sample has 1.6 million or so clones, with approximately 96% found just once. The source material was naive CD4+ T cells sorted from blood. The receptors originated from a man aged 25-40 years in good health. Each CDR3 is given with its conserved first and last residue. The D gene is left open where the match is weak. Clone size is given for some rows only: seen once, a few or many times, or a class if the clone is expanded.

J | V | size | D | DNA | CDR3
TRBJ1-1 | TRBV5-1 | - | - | TGCGCCAGCAGCTTGGTTCCGAACACTGAAGCTTTCTTT | CASSLVPNTEAFF
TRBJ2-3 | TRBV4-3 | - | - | TGCGCCAGCAGCCAAGACCAGGGTTCAGATACGCAGTATTTT | CASSQDQGSDTQYF
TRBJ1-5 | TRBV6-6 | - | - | TGTGCCAGCAGGCAGACAGAGAATCAGCCCCAGCATTTT | CASRQTENQPQHF
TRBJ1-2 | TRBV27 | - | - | TGTGCCAGCAGTAGAACGGGACGGGCTAACTATGGCTACACCTTC | CASSRTGRANYGYTF
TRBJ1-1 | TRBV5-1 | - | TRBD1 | TGCGCCAGCAGCTCCGGACAGGGTATCTACACTGAAGCTTTCTTT | CASSSGQGIYTEAFF
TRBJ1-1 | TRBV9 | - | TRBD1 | TGTGCCAGCAGCCCTCGGACAGGGAACACTGAAGCTTTCTTT | CASSPRTGNTEAFF
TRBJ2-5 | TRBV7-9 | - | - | TGTGCCAGCAGCCAACAGGGTGCCCAAGAGACCCAGTACTTC | CASSQQGAQETQYF
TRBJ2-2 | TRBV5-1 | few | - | TGCGCCAGCAGCTTGAACACCGGGGAGCTGTTTTTT | CASSLNTGELFF
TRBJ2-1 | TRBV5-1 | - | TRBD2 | TGCGCCAGCAGCTCCACTAGCGGGACCTACAATGAGCAGTTCTTC | CASSSTSGTYNEQFF
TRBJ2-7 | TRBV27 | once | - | TGTGCCAGCAGTTTGATCGGCGTTCAGGGCGAGCAGTACTTC | CASSLIGVQGEQYF
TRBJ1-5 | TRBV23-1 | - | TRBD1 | TGCGCCAGCAGTGGTCACACAGGGGTGAGAAATCAGCCCCAGCATTTT | CASSGHTGVRNQPQHF
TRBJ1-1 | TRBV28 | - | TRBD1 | TGTGCCAGCGATACGACAGGGGGGACTGAAGCTTTCTTT | CASDTTGGTEAFF
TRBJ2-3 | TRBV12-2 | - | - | TGTGCAAGTCGCTTAGGGCACCGGGACAAGAGCACAGATACGCAGTATTTT | CASRLGHRDKSTDTQYF
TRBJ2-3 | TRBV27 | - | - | TGTGCCAGCAGCGGGACCGATGCATATACGCAGTATTTT | CASSGTDAYTQYF
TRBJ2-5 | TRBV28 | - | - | TGTGCCAGCAGCCCCCCAGGGAGGCAGACCCAGTACTTC | CASSPPGRQTQYF
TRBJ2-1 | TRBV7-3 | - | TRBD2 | TGTGCCAGCAGCTTATGGACTAGCGGGAGGAATGAGCAGTTCTTC | CASSLWTSGRNEQFF
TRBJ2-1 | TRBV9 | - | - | TGTGCCAGCAGCGTAGATGGCGGGACTCCCTACAATGAGCAGTTCTTC | CASSVDGGTPYNEQFF
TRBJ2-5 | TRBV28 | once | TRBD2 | TGTGCCAGCAGTTTACTAGCGGGAGGGGCTGGCGGGTGGGAGACCCAGTACTTC | CASSLLAGGAGGWETQYF
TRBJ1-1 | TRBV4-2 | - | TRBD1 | TGTGCCAGCAGCTTCCAGCTGACAGGGCTCACTGAAGCTTTCTTT | CASSFQLTGLTEAFF
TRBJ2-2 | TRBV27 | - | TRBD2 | TGTGCCAGCAGCCCTATCCGGACTAGCTTCTCTGCCGGGGAGCTGTTTTTT | CASSPIRTSFSAGELFF
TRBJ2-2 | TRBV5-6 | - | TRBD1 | TGTGCCAGCAGCCCCAGGGGGCGGAACACCGGGGAGCTGTTTTTT | CASSPRGRNTGELFF
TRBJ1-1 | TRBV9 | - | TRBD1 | TGTGCCAGCAGCGTAGCGGAGGACAGGGGTAACACTGAAGCTTTCTTT | CASSVAEDRGNTEAFF
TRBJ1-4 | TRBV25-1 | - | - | TGTGCCAGCAGTGAGGGGGTTGAGGGGTTGAGCGAAAAACTGTTTTTT | CASSEGVEGLSEKLFF
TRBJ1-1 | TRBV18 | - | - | TGTGCCAGCTCCGCCCTAGGGAACACTGAAGCTTTCTTT | CASSALGNTEAFF
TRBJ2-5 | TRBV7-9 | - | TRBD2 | TGTGCCAGCAGCTTAAGGTTGAGGACTAGCGGGACAGAGACCCAGTACTTC | CASSLRLRTSGTETQYF
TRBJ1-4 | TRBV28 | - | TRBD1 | TGTGCCTCCCAGGGGGGCAGCAGAAATGAAAAACTGTTTTTT | CASQGGSRNEKLFF
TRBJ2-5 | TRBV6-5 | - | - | TGTGCCAGCAGGTTGACAGGTTTTCAGACCCAGTACTTC | CASRLTGFQTQYF
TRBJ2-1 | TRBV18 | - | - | TGTGCCAGCTCACCCCCCTTTTTGCAACGGAGTCTAGACTCCTACAATGAGCAGTTCTTC | CASSPPFLQRSLDSYNEQFF
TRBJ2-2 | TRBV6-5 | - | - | TGTGCCAGCAGTTACCTGACAGGGAACACCGGGGAGCTGTTTTTT | CASSYLTGNTGELFF
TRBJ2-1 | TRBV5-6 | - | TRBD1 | TGTGCCAGCAGCCCGGGACAGGGAAGGTCCTACAATGAGCAGTTCTTC | CASSPGQGRSYNEQFF
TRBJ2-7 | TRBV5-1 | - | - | TGCGCCAGCAGCTTGGATAGATTGACAGGCCGTACCTACGAGCAGTACTTC | CASSLDRLTGRTYEQYF
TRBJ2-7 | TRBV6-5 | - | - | TGTGCCAGCAGTTATTTAACAGGGTCCAACTACGAGCAGTACTTC | CASSYLTGSNYEQYF
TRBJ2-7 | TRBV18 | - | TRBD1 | TGTGCCAGCTCAGCCCAGACAGGGAACTCCTACGAGCAGTACTTC | CASSAQTGNSYEQYF
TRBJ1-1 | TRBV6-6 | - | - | TGTGCCAGCAGTTCACACTCAACGAACACTGAAGCTTTCTTT | CASSSHSTNTEAFF
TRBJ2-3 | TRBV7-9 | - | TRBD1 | TGTGCCAGCAGTCCGGACAGGGGAGATACGCAGTATTTT | CASSPDRGDTQYF
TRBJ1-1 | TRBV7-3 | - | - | TGTGCCACCGGGTTGAGCCTGAACACTGAAGCTTTCTTT | CATGLSLNTEAFF
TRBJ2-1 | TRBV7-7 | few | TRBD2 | TGTGCCAGCAGCAAAGAAGGACTAGGGGCTAATGAGCAGTTCTTC | CASSKEGLGANEQFF
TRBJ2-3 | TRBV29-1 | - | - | TGCAGCGTTGAAGGCCCTAGGGTGGATACGCAGTATTTT | CSVEGPRVDTQYF
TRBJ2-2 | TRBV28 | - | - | TGTGCCAGCAGTTTAGCCAGGGGCAACACCGGGGAGCTGTTTTTT | CASSLARGNTGELFF
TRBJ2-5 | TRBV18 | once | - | TGTGCCAGCTCACCAGGGGTACAGACCCAGTACTTC | CASSPGVQTQYF
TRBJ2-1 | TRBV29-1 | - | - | TGCAGCGTTGAACCGGGGACCCTTACCTCCTACAATGAGCAGTTCTTC | CSVEPGTLTSYNEQFF
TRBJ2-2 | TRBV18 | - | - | TGTGCCAGCTCACCAAGAACAGGGCTAGCGAACACCGGGGAGCTGTTTTTT | CASSPRTGLANTGELFF
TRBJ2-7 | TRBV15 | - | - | TGTGCCACCAGCCGACGTTTTCGTAGAAGCGCCCAATACGAGCAGTACTTC | CATSRRFRRSAQYEQYF
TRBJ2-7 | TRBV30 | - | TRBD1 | TGTGCCTGGAGTGTACATGGGACAGGGGCCTACGAGCAGTACTTC | CAWSVHGTGAYEQYF
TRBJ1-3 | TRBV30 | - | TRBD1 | TGTGCCTGGAGGGACAGGGGAATTGCTGGAAACACCATATATTTT | CAWRDRGIAGNTIYF
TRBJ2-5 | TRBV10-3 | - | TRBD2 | TGTGCCATCACCGCGGGAGAGACGGAGACCCAGTACTTC | CAITAGETETQYF
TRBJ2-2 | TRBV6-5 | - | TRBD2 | TGTGCCAGCAGTTACGACTCTAGCGGGAGTAACGGGGAGCTGTTTTTT | CASSYDSSGSNGELFF
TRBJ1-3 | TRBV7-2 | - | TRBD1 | TGTGCCAGCAGCAAAGACAGGGGCCCTAGAGGATCTGGAAACACCATATATTTT | CASSKDRGPRGSGNTIYF
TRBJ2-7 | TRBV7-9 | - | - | TGTGCCAGCAGCTTAGGCCAAGGGGGTTTAGTGGGCGAGCAGTACTTC | CASSLGQGGLVGEQYF
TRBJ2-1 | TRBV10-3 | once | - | TGTGCCATCAGTGGCGACGGTAATGAGCAGTTCTTC | CAISGDGNEQFF
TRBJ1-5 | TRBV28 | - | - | TGTGCCAGCAGTCCAGGCACTTATCAGCCCCAGCATTTT | CASSPGTYQPQHF
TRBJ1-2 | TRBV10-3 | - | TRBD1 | TGTGCCATCCAGGGGGTCGGCTATGGCTACACCTTC | CAIQGVGYGYTF
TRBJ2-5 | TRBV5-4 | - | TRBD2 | TGTGCCAGCAGCCTAACTAGCGCCCAAGAGACCCAGTACTTC | CASSLTSAQETQYF
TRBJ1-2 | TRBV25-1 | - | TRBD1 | TGTGCCAGCAGGGAGGACAGGGGGCGCGGGTATGGCTACACCTTC | CASREDRGRGYGYTF
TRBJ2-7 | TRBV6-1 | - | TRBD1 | TGTGCCAGCAGGAGAGGACAGGGGCTATACGAGCAGTACTTC | CASRRGQGLYEQYF
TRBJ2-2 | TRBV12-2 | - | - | TGTGCAAGTCGCTTTGGGGCGGGAGTGTTGACCGGGGAGCTGTTTTTT | CASRFGAGVLTGELFF
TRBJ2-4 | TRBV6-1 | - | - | TGTGCCAGCAGTGAAGTGTCCTACAGGGGATCGGGGGAAAACATTCAGTACTTC | CASSEVSYRGSGENIQYF
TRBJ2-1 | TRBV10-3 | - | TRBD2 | TGTGCCATCAGTGAGCGGGGGGAGTGGCTGTTCTTC | CAISERGEWLFF